This TCR beta chain appears in the sequencing data of a study of stem cell transplantation in POMP-related autoinflammatory disease. Study context: Hypothesis: faulty thymoproteasomes impair CD8+ T-cell selection, skewing TRB repertoires. General study results and limits: Fewer unique TRB V-J gene pairings were identified in patients with PRAID. A trend toward lower repertoire diversity and greater clonality appeared in every analyzed T-cell subset of PRAID patients.

Germline lookup yields CDR1 SGHRS and CDR2 YFSETQ. The V segment lost 0 bases and the J segment 3 bases; nucleotides outside the gene matches: 3. The CDR3 sequence is 15 residues long. Libraries were prepared by immunoSEQ multiplex PCR; TCRdb keeps only in-frame clonotypes and omits some of them. The sample includes 6,500 to 7,500 clones, roughly 87% seen only once; the top ten take about 4.6%. About this clone: Its antigen remains unknown.

The chain couples TRBV5-1 to TRBJ1-5; 7 bases agree with TRBD1. The sequenced material came from a CXCR5-defined cell subset from PBMCs. The receptor was isolated from a human donor in good health. CDR3: CASSLAGTDNQPQHF. As DNA, the CDR3 is TGCGCCAGCAGCTTGGCCGGGACAGACAATCAGCCCCAGCATTTT.